This T cell receptor beta chain stems from a study of blood T cell repertoires in COVID-19. Looking at the study overall: Both acute and convalescent COVID-19 samples were obtained from the United States, Italy and Spain. From T cells, B-cell-depleted T cells, or PBMCs came the material, which was cDNA or gDNA.

The CDR3 totals 16 residues. Per germline, CDR1 MNHNS and CDR2 SASEGT. The J segment lost 4 bases and the V segment lost 3 bases, leaving 7 bases of the junction unmatched. Authors' processing steps: Reference gene primer amplification in the assay estimated nucleated cell counts. Produced via immunoSEQ multiplex PCR; TCRdb's table is partial and in-frame only. V and J calls and clone size are given by that table; D and trimming were obtained from the DNA. The sample carries about 63,000 clones, roughly four fifths recorded once. This sequence was found in a human donor in a cohort sampled during active COVID-19. The sample was peripheral blood. The chain employs TRBV6-1 and TRBJ2-2; 8 bases line up with TRBD1. The CDR3 DNA reads TGTGCCAGCAGTGAGGGGACTGACAGGGGCACCGGGGAGCTGTTTTTT. Protein sequence: CASSEGTDRGTGELFF.